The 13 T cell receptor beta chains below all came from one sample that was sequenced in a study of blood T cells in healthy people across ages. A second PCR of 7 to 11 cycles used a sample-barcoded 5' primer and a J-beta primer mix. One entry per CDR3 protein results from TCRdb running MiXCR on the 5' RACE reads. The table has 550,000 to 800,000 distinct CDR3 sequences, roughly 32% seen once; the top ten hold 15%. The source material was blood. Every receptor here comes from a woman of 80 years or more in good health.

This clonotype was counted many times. The CDR3 is CASSSGRDYNEQFF. The CDR3 DNA reads as TGTGCCAGCAGCTCCGGTCGGGACTACAATGAGCAGTTCTTC. The gene calls are TRBV7-2 and TRBJ2-1; D is possibly TRBD2 (5 bases). Per the germline V gene, CDR1 is SGHTA and CDR2 is FQGNSA. This CDR3 contains 14 residues. V lost 4 bases, J lost 3 bases, and 10 bases lay in between.

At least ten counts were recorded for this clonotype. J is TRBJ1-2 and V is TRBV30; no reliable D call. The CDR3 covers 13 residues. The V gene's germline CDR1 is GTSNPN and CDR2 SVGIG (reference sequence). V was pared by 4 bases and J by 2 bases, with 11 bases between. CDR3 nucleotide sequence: TGTGCCTGGAAACAGACCGGCAACTATGGCTACACCTTC. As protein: CAWKQTGNYGYTF.

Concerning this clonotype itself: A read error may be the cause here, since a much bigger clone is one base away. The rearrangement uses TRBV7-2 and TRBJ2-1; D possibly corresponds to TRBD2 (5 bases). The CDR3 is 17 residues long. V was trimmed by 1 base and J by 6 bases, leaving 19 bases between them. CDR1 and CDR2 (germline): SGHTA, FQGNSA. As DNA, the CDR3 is TGTGCCAGCAGCTTAGAGGCCAGCGGAGGATCGCTCAATGAGCAGTTCTTC. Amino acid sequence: CASSLEASGGSLNEQFF.

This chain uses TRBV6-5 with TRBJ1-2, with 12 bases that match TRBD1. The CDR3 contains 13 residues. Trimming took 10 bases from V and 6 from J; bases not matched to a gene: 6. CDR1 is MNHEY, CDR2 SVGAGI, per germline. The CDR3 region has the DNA TGTGCCACCTGGGACAGGGGGCTCCATGGCTACACCTTC. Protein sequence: CATWDRGLHGYTF.

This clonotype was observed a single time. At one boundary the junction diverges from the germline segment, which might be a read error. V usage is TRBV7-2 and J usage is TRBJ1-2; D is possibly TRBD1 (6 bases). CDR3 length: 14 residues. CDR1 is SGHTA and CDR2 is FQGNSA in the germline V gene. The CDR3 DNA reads TGTGTCAGCAGCTTAGGGGGACCTAACTATGGCTACACCTTC. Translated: CVSSLGGPNYGYTF.

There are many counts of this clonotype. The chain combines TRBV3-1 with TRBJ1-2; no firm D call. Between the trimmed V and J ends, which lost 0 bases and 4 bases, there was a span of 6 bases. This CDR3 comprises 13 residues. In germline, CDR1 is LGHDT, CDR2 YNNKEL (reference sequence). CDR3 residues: CASSQDLFYGYTF. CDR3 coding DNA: TGTGCCAGCAGCCAAGATCTATTCTATGGCTACACCTTC.

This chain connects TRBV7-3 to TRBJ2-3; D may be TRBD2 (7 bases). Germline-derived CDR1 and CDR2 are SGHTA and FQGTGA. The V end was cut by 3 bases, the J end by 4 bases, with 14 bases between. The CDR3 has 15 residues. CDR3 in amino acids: CASSFGTGGPDTQYF. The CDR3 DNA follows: TGTGCCAGCAGCTTCGGGACGGGGGGCCCAGATACGCAGTATTTT.

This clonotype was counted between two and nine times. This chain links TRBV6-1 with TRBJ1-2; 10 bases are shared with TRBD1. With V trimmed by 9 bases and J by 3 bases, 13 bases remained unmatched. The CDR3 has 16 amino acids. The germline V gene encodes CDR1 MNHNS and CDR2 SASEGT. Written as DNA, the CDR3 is TGTGCCAGTAAACGTCAACCGGGACAGGGGTACTATGGCTACACCTTC. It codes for CASKRQPGQGYYGYTF.

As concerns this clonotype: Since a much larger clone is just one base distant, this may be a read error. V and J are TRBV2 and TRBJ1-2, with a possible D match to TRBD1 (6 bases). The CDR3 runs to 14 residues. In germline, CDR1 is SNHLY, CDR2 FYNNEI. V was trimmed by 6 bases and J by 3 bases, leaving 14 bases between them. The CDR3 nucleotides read TGTGCCAGCAGGGAACAGGGATTGGACTATGGCTACACCTTC. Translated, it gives CASREQGLDYGYTF.

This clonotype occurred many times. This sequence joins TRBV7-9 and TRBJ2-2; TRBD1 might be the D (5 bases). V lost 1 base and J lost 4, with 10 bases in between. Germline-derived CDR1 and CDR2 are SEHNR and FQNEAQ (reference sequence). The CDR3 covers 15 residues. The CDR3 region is CASSLGQRGTGELFF. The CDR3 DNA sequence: TGTGCCAGCAGCTTAGGCCAAAGGGGCACCGGGGAGCTGTTTTTT. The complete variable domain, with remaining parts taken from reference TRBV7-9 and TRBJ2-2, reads DTGVSQNPRHKITKRGQNVTFRCDPISEHNRLYWYRQTLGQGPEFLTYFQNEAQLEKSRLLSDRFSAERPKGSFSTLEIQRTEQGDSAMYLCASSLGQRGTGELFFGEGSRLTVL.

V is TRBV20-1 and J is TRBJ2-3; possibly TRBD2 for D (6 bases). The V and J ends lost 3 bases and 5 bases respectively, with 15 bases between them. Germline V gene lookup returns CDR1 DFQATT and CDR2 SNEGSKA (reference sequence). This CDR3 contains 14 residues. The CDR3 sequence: CSARGRGILDTQYF. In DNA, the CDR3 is TGCAGTGCTAGGGGGCGGGGCATCCTAGATACGCAGTATTTT.

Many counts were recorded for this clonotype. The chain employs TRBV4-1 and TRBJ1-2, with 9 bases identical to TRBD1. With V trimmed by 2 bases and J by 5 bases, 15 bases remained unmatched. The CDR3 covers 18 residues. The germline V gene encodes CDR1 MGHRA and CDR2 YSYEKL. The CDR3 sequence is CASSQPRDRADVGYGYTF. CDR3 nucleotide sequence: TGCGCCAGCAGCCAACCCCGGGACAGGGCCGACGTGGGGTATGGCTACACCTTC.

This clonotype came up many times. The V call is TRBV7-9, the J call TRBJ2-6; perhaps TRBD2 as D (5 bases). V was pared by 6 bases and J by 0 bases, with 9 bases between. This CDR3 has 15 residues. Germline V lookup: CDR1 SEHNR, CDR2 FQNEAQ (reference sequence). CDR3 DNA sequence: TGTGCCAGCAGGCCCGGGAACTCTGGGGCCAACGTCCTGACTTTC. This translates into CASRPGNSGANVLTF.